Reported below is one T cell receptor (beta chain). Its antigen is unidentified. The data originate from a study of shared clonotypes between healthy human individuals. Study-level findings and limits: Memory subsets had estimated richness that was generally smaller than that of naive subsets.

Terminally differentiated effector memory CD45RA+ cells were left out of the naive CD8 fraction, which was CD45RO-negative and positively selected for CCR7. The donors were all Caucasian adults (living in Nashville, Tennessee). TCRdb keeps only in-frame clones here, not all; method: immunoSEQ multiplex PCR. The repertoire holds roughly 770,000 clones, with approximately 96% as singletons. This receptor was taken from a man aged 25 to 45 in good health. The sequenced material came from naive CD8+ T cells sorted from blood.

The chain's CDR3 is CASSRAPVRGIYGYTF. The DNA for the CDR3 is TGTGCCAGCAGCCGAGCCCCGGTCAGGGGAATCTATGGCTACACCTTC. The gene calls are TRBV27 and TRBJ1-2, with a possible D match to TRBD1 (6 bases). Germline V gene sequence: CDR1 MNHEY, CDR2 SMNVEV (reference sequence). V dropped 6 bases and J dropped 4 bases, with 21 bases sitting between them. The CDR3 spans 16 residues.